Presented here are 26 T cell receptor beta chains from one specimen sequenced in a study of radiotherapy plus CTLA-4 blockade in lung cancer. Measured with immunoSEQ multiplex PCR; TCRdb has only the in-frame clones, and not every one. This table has about 56,000 clones, less than 80% appearing once. The starting material was peripheral blood, obtained from a patient treated with radiotherapy plus ipilimumab. All receptors come from a human donor with non-small cell lung cancer who had a complete response to radiotherapy plus ipilimumab.

The chain employs TRBV9 and TRBJ2-5; D ambiguous. V lost 0 bases, J lost 2 bases, and 11 bases lay in between. Germline lookup yields CDR1 SGDLS and CDR2 YYNGEE. The CDR3 sequence is 15 residues long. CDR3 sequence: CASSVGTAQQETQYF. The CDR3 coding sequence is TGTGCCAGCAGCGTAGGAACAGCTCAACAAGAGACCCAGTACTTC.

This clone was counted a single time. The V gene is TRBV30, the J gene TRBJ1-1, with a weak D call TRBD1 (6 bases). With 8 bases removed from V and 5 bases from J, the gap between germline ends came to 27 bases. The germline CDR1 and CDR2 sequences are GTSNPN and SVGIG (reference sequence). The CDR3 is 16 amino acids. CDR3 bases: TGTGCCCGAGCTCGAAGGCGGGGGGCAGAATATACTGAAGCTTTCTTT. This encodes CARARRRGAEYTEAFF.

The rearrangement uses TRBV18 and TRBJ2-5; 15 bases are shared with TRBD2. CDR1 KGHSH and CDR2 LQKENI come from the germline V gene. The CDR3 extends over 16 amino acids. After removal of 5 bases from V and 5 bases from J, the junction contained 6 bases not matched to a gene. The CDR3: CASSRTSGRAGETQYF. The CDR3, as DNA: TGTGCCAGCTCAAGGACTAGCGGGAGGGCCGGGGAGACCCAGTACTTC. Variable domain in full (rest from reference TRBV18 and TRBJ2-5): NAGVMQNPRHLVRRRGQEARLRCSPMKGHSHVYWYRQLPEEGLKFMVYLQKENIIDESGMPKERFSAEFPKEGPSILRIQQVVRGDSAAYFCASSRTSGRAGETQYFGPGTRLLVL.

The chain carries TRBV19 and TRBJ2-2, with D unresolved. CDR1 and CDR2 (germline): LNHDA, SQIVND (reference sequence). Trimming left V 3 bases short and J 5 bases short, with 4 bases between. This CDR3 is 12 amino acids long. The CDR3 nucleotides read TGTGCCAGTAGTATTTATACCGGGGAGCTGTTTTTT. It yields the protein CASSIYTGELFF.

This rearrangement joins TRBV6-6 to TRBJ2-1, with 10 positions matching TRBD2. This CDR3 is built from 15 residues. Germline-derived CDR1 and CDR2 are MNHNY and SVGAGI (reference sequence). With 0 bases clipped from V and 6 bases from J, the junction kept 2 bases outside the gene matches. CDR3 DNA: TGTGCCAGCAGTTACTCCAGCGGGAGGGCCAATGAGCAGTTCTTC. Translating it yields CASSYSSGRANEQFF.

The gene calls are TRBV7-6 and TRBJ2-1; 14 nucleotides agree with TRBD2. The junction had 18 bases not matched to a gene; V was cut back by 5 bases and J by 6 bases. The length of the CDR3 is 20 residues. The germline V gene has CDR1 SGHVS and CDR2 FNYEAQ. The CDR3 region is CASSPLVGTSGSMLFNEQFF. CDR3 DNA sequence: TGTGCCAGCAGCCCATTAGTCGGGACTAGCGGGAGTATGCTTTTCAATGAGCAGTTCTTC.

In this sample, this clone turned up a few times. V and J are TRBV6-1 and TRBJ1-1; tentative D call: TRBD1 (6 bases). This CDR3 contains 15 residues. Trimming left V 4 bases short and J 0 bases short, with 12 bases between. Germline loops: CDR1 MNHNS, CDR2 SASEGT. CDR3 coding DNA: TGTGCCAGCAGTGCCAGACAGGATCTGAACACTGAAGCTTTCTTT. It is translated as CASSARQDLNTEAFF.

CDR3 protein: CASSQTPSASTYGYTF. The CDR3 DNA sequence: TGTGCCAGCAGCCAAACCCCCTCCGCTTCTACTTATGGCTACACCTTC. This chain connects TRBV28 to TRBJ1-2; D not resolved. The V and J ends lost 6 bases and 5 bases respectively, with 22 bases between them. Germline CDR1 and CDR2: MDHEN and SYDVKM. The CDR3 covers 16 residues.

About this clone: At one boundary the junction diverges from the germline segment, which might be a read error. V gene TRBV7-7 combines with J gene TRBJ2-7; TRBD1 might be the D (5 bases). The CDR3 has 14 residues. Germline V gene data show CDR1 as SSHAT and CDR2 as FNYEAQ (reference sequence). Here the CDR3 reads CASSLGVGAYEQYF. As DNA, the CDR3 is TGTGCTAGCAGCTTAGGTGTAGGGGCCTACGAGCAGTACTTC.

This chain joins TRBV7-6 and TRBJ2-7; 8 bases line up with TRBD1. The CDR3 loop spans 15 amino acids. Per germline, CDR1 SGHVS and CDR2 FNYEAQ. V trimming: 3 bases; J trimming: 0 bases; junction bases outside the gene matches: 4. CDR3 amino acids: CASSFGQGSSYEQYF. CDR3 in DNA: TGTGCCAGCAGCTTCGGACAGGGAAGCTCCTACGAGCAGTACTTC.

The CDR3 nucleotides are TGTGCCAGCAGTGCTCAGGGAGATACGCAGTATTTT. Translated: CASSAQGDTQYF. This chain uses TRBV2 with TRBJ2-3, with TRBD1 as a possible D gene (5 bases). V was cut by 4 bases and J by 5 bases, with 7 bases left in between. The CDR3 consists of 12 residues. Germline CDR1 SNHLY, CDR2 FYNNEI.

This chain connects TRBV5-6 to TRBJ2-3, with TRBD2 as a possible D gene (5 bases). Germline V gene data show CDR1 as SGHDT and CDR2 as YYEEEE. CDR3 length: 17 residues. V lost 1 base to trimming and J lost 1 base, with 16 bases between them. CDR3 sequence: CASSLPPTGGRTDTQYF. CDR3 DNA: TGTGCCAGCAGCTTGCCCCCGACCGGAGGACGCACAGATACGCAGTATTTT.

This clone was counted a single time. The junction differs from germline at one of its ends, possibly a read error. This sample includes further DNA sequences coding for the same CDR3. J is TRBJ2-7 and V is TRBV7-8, with 11 positions matching TRBD2. CDR1 and CDR2 (germline): SGHVS, FQNEAQ. This CDR3 has 17 amino acids. CDR3 sequence: CASSLAPPGLAVYEQYF. The CDR3 nucleotides read TGTGCCAGCAGCCTAGCTCCTCCGGGACTAGCGGTATACGAGCAGTACTTC.

The chain carries TRBV10-1 and TRBJ2-1, with D perhaps TRBD2 (6 bases). Germline CDR1 is WNHNN and CDR2 is SYGVQD (reference sequence). CDR3 length: 14 amino acids. V lost 6 bases and J 7 bases, leaving 16 bases between the germline ends. CDR3 in DNA: TGCGCCAGCAGCCCCCGGGCCGGGGGTAATGAGCAGTTCTTC. Translating gives CASSPRAGGNEQFF.

J is TRBJ1-3 and V is TRBV7-2; D remains unclear. Germline assignment: CDR1 SGHTA and CDR2 FQGNSA. CDR3 size: 16 residues. Trimming took off 1 base at V and 4 bases at J, with 14 bases between the two ends. The CDR3 sequence: CASSLEAVLDGNTIYF. CDR3 nucleotides: TGTGCCAGCAGCTTAGAGGCAGTACTAGACGGAAACACCATATATTTT. The whole variable domain, remainder taken from reference TRBV7-2 and TRBJ1-3, is GAGVSQSPSNKVTEKGKDVELRCDPISGHTALYWYRQSLGQGLEFLIYFQGNSAPDKSGLPSDRFSAERTGGSVSTLTIQRTQQEDSAVYLCASSLEAVLDGNTIYFGEGSWLTVV.

The chain recombines TRBV2 with TRBJ2-3, with TRBD2 as a possible D gene (6 bases). The CDR3 is made up of 15 amino acids. Germline V lookup: CDR1 SNHLY, CDR2 FYNNEI. Trimming stripped 8 bases from V and 0 bases from J, with 15 bases between. The CDR3 here is CASGGGMGSTDTQYF. Here the CDR3 DNA reads TGTGCCAGCGGCGGAGGGATGGGTAGCACAGATACGCAGTATTTT.

This chain connects TRBV5-6 to TRBJ1-2; D call uncertain. The germline CDR1 and CDR2 sequences are SGHDT and YYEEEE. This CDR3 spans 14 amino acids. Between the trimmed V and J ends, which lost 5 bases and 13 bases, there was a span of 24 bases. The CDR3 DNA sequence: TGTGCCAGCAGTTTCGAATCGTCACGATGGCCTCCCACCTTC. Translation gives CASSFESSRWPPTF.

The V gene is TRBV7-8, the J gene TRBJ2-3; the match to TRBD2 covers 8 bases. CDR1 SGHVS and CDR2 FQNEAQ come from the germline V gene. The CDR3 extends over 17 amino acids. V lost 0 bases to trimming and J lost 5 bases; unmatched junction nucleotides: 10. For the CDR3, the DNA is TGTGCCAGCAGCTTAGCGTTTACAGCGGGGGTGGTAGATACGCAGTATTTT. This translates into CASSLAFTAGVVDTQYF.

This rearrangement joins TRBV23-1 to TRBJ1-5; D possibly corresponds to TRBD1 (6 bases). TRBV23-1 is marked as an open reading frame, function uncertain. There are 14 residues in the CDR3. With 5 bases removed from V and 5 bases from J, the gap between germline ends came to 13 bases. CDR3 protein: CASSYDRIYQPQHF. CDR3 bases: TGCGCCAGCAGTTATGACAGGATTTATCAGCCCCAGCATTTT.

The V and J genes are TRBV5-1 and TRBJ2-3, with D possibly being TRBD2 (5 bases). Per germline, CDR1 SGHRS and CDR2 YFSETQ. The V and J ends lost 3 bases and 5 bases respectively, with 13 bases between them. This CDR3 is built from 14 residues. The CDR3 reads CASSSNSGGDTQYF. The CDR3 DNA reads TGCGCCAGCAGCTCAAACTCAGGAGGAGATACGCAGTATTTT. The variable domain in full, completed from reference TRBV5-1 and TRBJ2-3, reads KAGVTQTPRYLIKTRGQQVTLSCSPISGHRSVSWYQQTPGQGLQFLFEYFSETQRNKGNFPGRFSGRQFSNSRSEMNVSTLELGDSALYLCASSSNSGGDTQYFGPGTRLTVL.

CDR3 sequence: CASSYPIQGMNTEAFF. The CDR3 bases are TGTGCCAGCAGTTACCCAATACAGGGGATGAACACTGAAGCTTTCTTT. The chain has TRBV6-6 and TRBJ1-1, with 7 bases identical to TRBD1. V shed 2 bases and J 0 bases; nucleotides not matched to a gene: 6. The CDR3 is 16 amino acids. Germline V gene data show CDR1 as MNHNY and CDR2 as SVGAGI (reference sequence).

The V and J genes are TRBV6-5 and TRBJ1-2; tentatively, D is TRBD1 (5 bases). The CDR3 contains 14 residues. CDR1 is MNHEY and CDR2 is SVGAGI in the germline V gene. Trimming took off 5 bases at V and 3 bases at J, with 13 bases between the two ends. The CDR3 loop reads CASSEHRSYYGYTF. CDR3 bases: TGTGCCAGCAGTGAACACAGGTCCTACTATGGCTACACCTTC.

V and J are TRBV2 and TRBJ1-1; TRBD1 aligns across 8 bases. CDR1 and CDR2 from the germline V gene are SNHLY and FYNNEI. Losses at the gene ends were 4 bases for V and 4 bases for J; bases not matched to a gene: 8. This CDR3 has 15 amino acids. CDR3 nucleotide sequence: TGTGCCAGCAGTGGGGGACAGGCCCCGTTCACTGAAGCTTTCTTT. It translates to CASSGGQAPFTEAFF.

This chain connects TRBV4-2 to TRBJ2-5; TRBD1 agrees at 7 bases. This CDR3 is 14 amino acids long. V trimming: 4 bases; J trimming: 2 bases; junction bases outside the gene matches: 4. Germline assignment: CDR1 LGHNA and CDR2 YNFKEQ. CDR3 protein: CASSPQQGQETQYF. CDR3 bases: TGTGCCAGCAGCCCTCAACAGGGGCAAGAGACCCAGTACTTC.

A word on this clone: At one end the junction does not follow the germline gene, possibly because of a read error. The chain employs TRBV10-3 and TRBJ2-1, with 8 bases fitting TRBD1. CDR3 length equals 12 residues. Germline V CDR1 and CDR2: ENHRY, SYGVKD. The CDR3 reads CASSYSAGGLFF. CDR3 bases: TGTGCCAGCAGTTACTCGGCAGGGGGCCTGTTCTTC.

The V gene is TRBV19, the J gene TRBJ1-1; no clear D gene. CDR3 size: 15 residues. Looked up from germline, CDR1 is LNHDA and CDR2 is SQIVND (reference sequence). V was clipped by 0 bases and J by 4 bases, with 12 bases between them. The CDR3 sequence: CASSIDRGVGTEAFF. CDR3 coding DNA: TGTGCCAGTAGTATAGATCGGGGAGTAGGCACTGAAGCTTTCTTT.